Following are 27 T cell receptor beta chains from one sample sequenced in a study of shared T cell receptors in the human thymus. Clones were sequenced by immunoSEQ multiplex PCR, and TCRdb holds only the in-frame ones, with some missing. Of 650,000 to 950,000 clones listed, approximately 85% are singletons. These same data were also listed under a study on human thymus T cells.

The sequenced sample consisted of thymocytes. The receptor source for this set is a girl under three years old with a congenital heart defect.

The J gene is TRBJ2-2, the V gene TRBV27; perhaps TRBD1 as D (6 bases). Per the germline V gene, CDR1 is MNHEY and CDR2 is SMNVEV (reference sequence). Trimming pared 5 bases from V and 4 bases from J, leaving 17 bases between. The CDR3 totals 16 residues. The CDR3 DNA follows: TGTGCCAGCAGTCCTAAATATACAGGGTTCACCGGGGAGCTGTTTTTT. This translates into CASSPKYTGFTGELFF.

Here the CDR3 reads CASTNCPGDSDGYTF. In DNA form, the CDR3 reads TGTGCCAGTACGAACTGCCCGGGGGATTCGGATGGCTACACCTTC. V gene TRBV19 combines with J gene TRBJ1-2; weak D call: TRBD1 (5 bases). V was trimmed by 7 bases and J by 6 bases, leaving 21 bases between them. CDR1 and CDR2 (germline): LNHDA, SQIVND (reference sequence). The CDR3 spans 15 residues.

This sequence joins TRBV30 and TRBJ2-6, with D maybe TRBD1 (5 bases). The V gene's germline CDR1 is GTSNPN and CDR2 SVGIG (reference sequence). The CDR3 totals 19 residues. V was shortened by 2 bases and J by 2 bases, with 22 bases between the two germline ends. The CDR3 region has the DNA TGTGCCTGGAGTAGAAAGGGTAGGCAGGGTCGGGCTGGGGCCAACGTCCTGACTTTC. It yields the protein CAWSRKGRQGRAGANVLTF. Variable domain in full (rest from reference TRBV30 and TRBJ2-6): SQTIHQWPATLVQPVGSPLSLECTVEGTSNPNLYWYRQAAGRGLQLLFYSVGIGQISSEVPQNLSASRPQDRQFILSSKKLLLSDSGFYLCAWSRKGRQGRAGANVLTFGAGSRLTVL.

The V gene is TRBV6-1, the J gene TRBJ1-1; D is unclear. CDR3 length: 14 residues. Trimming took 7 bases from V and 4 from J, leaving 16 bases between them. Germline assignment: CDR1 MNHNS and CDR2 SASEGT. DNA for the CDR3: TGTGCCAGCATTTATGGAGAGGCGGGCACTGAAGCTTTCTTT. It encodes CASIYGEAGTEAFF.

This clone was observed a handful of times. The chain combines TRBV15 with TRBJ2-5, with TRBD2 matching 7 bases. Germline CDR1 reads LNHNV; CDR2 reads YYDKDF (reference sequence). The CDR3 covers 19 residues. Unmatched junction bases numbered 17, after V lost 1 base and J lost 3 bases. CDR3 residues: CATSRVCGPSGEWEETQYF. The CDR3 DNA is TGTGCCACCAGCAGAGTGTGCGGGCCCAGCGGGGAGTGGGAAGAGACCCAGTACTTC.

The rearrangement links TRBV18 to TRBJ1-1; D not resolved. Germline values: CDR1 KGHSH, CDR2 LQKENI. CDR3 size: 16 residues. V was shortened by 2 bases and J by 11 bases, with 24 bases between the two germline ends. The CDR3 sequence: CASSPSQREANGCAFF. CDR3 DNA: TGTGCCAGCTCACCAAGTCAGCGGGAGGCTAACGGATGCGCTTTCTTT.

V usage is TRBV1 and J usage is TRBJ2-1; TRBD2 is the table's D call and was not checked against the DNA. TRBV1 has pseudogene status. The CDR3 spans 16 residues. In DNA, the CDR3 is TGCACCAGCAGCCAAGAGGGCGGGGGGGCCTACAATGAGCAGTTCTTC. Translating gives CTSSQEGGGAYNEQFF.

V and J are TRBV5-1 and TRBJ1-2, with 8 bases that match TRBD1. Germline CDR1 and CDR2: SGHRS and YFSETQ. With 3 bases clipped from V and 5 bases from J, the junction kept 21 bases outside the gene matches. The CDR3 runs 19 residues. CDR3 DNA sequence: TGCGCCAGCAGCTCGGAAGACAGGGGTAGGCTACCTTCTGCATATGGCTACACCTTC. Its translation is CASSSEDRGRLPSAYGYTF.

The genes are TRBV10-2 and TRBJ1-2, with D perhaps TRBD1 (6 bases). The germline V and J ends were trimmed by 5 bases and 3 bases, with 19 bases remaining between them. The germline gives CDR1 WSHSY, CDR2 SAAADI. The CDR3 is 16 residues long. The CDR3 coding sequence is TGCGCCAGCAGTCCCGATCCAGGGGATGTTGACTATGGCTACACCTTC. Translated: CASSPDPGDVDYGYTF.

The sample holds one count of this clone. The chain employs TRBV15 and TRBJ1-4; D uncertain. The V gene's germline CDR1 is LNHNV and CDR2 YYDKDF (reference sequence). Trimming removed 0 bases from V and 11 bases from J, with 19 bases in between. The CDR3 has 16 residues. The DNA for the CDR3 is TGTGCCACCAGCAGAGATGGATCGTCGCGGGTCGGGAAACTGTTTTTT. Translation gives CATSRDGSSRVGKLFF.

To note about this clone: Other DNA sequences from this sample encode an identical CDR3 as well. This chain connects TRBV28 to TRBJ1-1; D gene uncertain. V lost 6 bases to trimming and J lost 5 bases, with 7 bases between them. The CDR3 is 11 amino acids. Germline CDR1 is MDHEN and CDR2 is SYDVKM. This chain's CDR3 is CASSPDTEAFF. The CDR3 DNA follows: TGTGCCAGCAGCCCAGATACTGAAGCTTTCTTT.

The rearrangement joins TRBV19 to TRBJ1-6, with D possibly TRBD1 on 5 matching bases. V shed 4 bases and J shed 8 bases, with 15 bases lying between them. Germline V lookup: CDR1 LNHDA, CDR2 SQIVND (reference sequence). The CDR3 consists of 15 residues. CDR3 region: CASSSGAVADSPLHF. The CDR3 coding sequence is TGTGCCAGTAGTAGTGGGGCCGTGGCGGATTCACCCCTCCACTTT. Drawing the rest from reference TRBV19 and TRBJ1-6, the complete variable domain is DGGITQSPKYLFRKEGQNVTLSCEQNLNHDAMYWYRQDPGQGLRLIYYSQIVNDFQKGDIAEGYSVSREKKESFPLTVTSAQKNPTAFYLCASSSGAVADSPLHFGNGTRLTVT.

The V and J genes are TRBV11-2 and TRBJ1-5; tentatively, D is TRBD1 (5 bases). CDR1 SGHAT and CDR2 FQNNGV come from the germline V gene. The CDR3 spans 14 residues. V dropped 2 bases and J dropped 5 bases, with 10 bases sitting between them. CDR3 DNA: TGTGCCAGCAGCTTAACAGGTTGGGATCAGCCCCAGCATTTT. This encodes CASSLTGWDQPQHF.

CDR3 in amino acids: CASSLGQGRNYEQYF. CDR3 sequence (DNA): TGTGCCAGCAGCTTAGGACAGGGTCGTAACTACGAGCAGTACTTC. The chain employs TRBV7-8 and TRBJ2-7, with TRBD1 matching 7 bases. The ends lost 1 base at V and 3 bases at J; junction bases unmatched: 6. The CDR3 runs to 15 residues. Germline-derived CDR1 and CDR2 are SGHVS and FQNEAQ. Looking up the rest from reference TRBV7-8 and TRBJ2-7 gives the full variable domain: GAGVSQSPRYKVAKRGQDVALRCDPISGHVSLFWYQQALGQGPEFLTYFQNEAQLDKSGLPSDRFFAERPEGSVSTLKIQRTQQEDSAVYLCASSLGQGRNYEQYFGPGTRLTVT.

This chain uses TRBV5-1 with TRBJ1-1; weak D call: TRBD1 (6 bases). Germline V CDR1 and CDR2: SGHRS, YFSETQ. V was shortened by 4 bases and J by 0 bases, with 16 bases between the two germline ends. The CDR3 is made up of 16 amino acids. In nucleotides, the CDR3 is TGCGCCAGCAGCCATTATTTGGGGGCCCTGAACACTGAAGCTTTCTTT. Protein sequence: CASSHYLGALNTEAFF.

In its sample, this clone was seen once. This CDR3 is CASSLVDRVSGNTIYF. Here the CDR3 DNA reads TGTGCCAGCAGCTTAGTCGACAGGGTCTCTGGAAACACCATATATTTT. J is TRBJ1-3 and V is TRBV5-6; 7 bases agree with TRBD1. The CDR3 runs to 16 residues. The germline V gene has CDR1 SGHDT and CDR2 YYEEEE. V trimming: 2 bases; J trimming: 0 bases; junction bases outside the gene matches: 5.

The chain links TRBV20-1 to TRBJ1-2; possible D gene TRBD1, 6 bases. CDR3 length equals 11 residues. Germline CDR1 reads DFQATT; CDR2 reads SNEGSKA (reference sequence). DNA for the CDR3: TGCAAGTACAGGGTCAACTATGGCTACACCTTC. Protein product: CKYRVNYGYTF.

The chain links TRBV5-1 to TRBJ1-2; D is ambiguous. Trimming took off 4 bases at V and 8 bases at J, with 21 bases between the two ends. Germline CDR1 SGHRS, CDR2 YFSETQ. The CDR3 is 15 amino acids. The CDR3 nucleotides read TGCGCCAGCAGCCCGCTTGAGTGGCGGAGCCTGGGCTACACCTTC. Translation gives CASSPLEWRSLGYTF.

J is TRBJ2-1 and V is TRBV4-3, with TRBD2 identical over 8 bases. The V gene end was trimmed by 7 bases and the J gene end by 6 bases; junction bases not matched to a gene: 11. CDR3 size: 15 residues. Germline CDR1 is LGHNA and CDR2 is YSLEER. CDR3 nucleotide sequence: TGCGCCAGCACCACCGGGCGGGGGGCCCCCAATGAGCAGTTCTTC. Translation gives CASTTGRGAPNEQFF.

The gene calls are TRBV5-6 and TRBJ1-2, with 7 bases that match TRBD1. The CDR3 is 14 residues long. The germline gives CDR1 SGHDT, CDR2 YYEEEE. J lost 3 bases, V lost 2 bases, and 4 bases had no gene match. The CDR3 protein is CASSFRDSYYGYTF. For the CDR3, the DNA is TGTGCCAGCAGCTTCCGGGACAGCTACTATGGCTACACCTTC.

This sequence joins TRBV11-2 and TRBJ2-3; D is perhaps TRBD1 (5 bases). Germline CDR1 SGHAT, CDR2 FQNNGV. CDR3 length: 14 residues. Trimming stripped 10 bases from V and 0 bases from J, with 14 bases between. The CDR3 DNA is TGTGCCACCACCGAAAGGGGTAGCACAGATACGCAGTATTTT. Encoded protein: CATTERGSTDTQYF. The variable domain in full, completed from reference TRBV11-2 and TRBJ2-3, reads EAGVAQSPRYKIIEKRQSVAFWCNPISGHATLYWYQQILGQGPKLLIQFQNNGVVDDSQLPKDRFSAERLKGVDSTLKIQPAKLEDSAVYLCATTERGSTDTQYFGPGTRLTVL.

The chain links TRBV10-3 to TRBJ1-2; TRBD1 might be the D (5 bases). Germline V gene lookup returns CDR1 ENHRY and CDR2 SYGVKD. The CDR3 covers 14 residues. V lost 0 bases and J lost 5, with 10 bases in between. CDR3 residues: CAISESGRGYGYTF. Written as DNA, the CDR3 is TGTGCCATCAGTGAGTCGGGGAGGGGTTATGGCTACACCTTC.

This chain links TRBV4-1 with TRBJ1-2; a possible D gene is TRBD1 (5 bases). Trimming took off 3 bases at V and 1 base at J, with 18 bases between the two ends. Looked up from germline, CDR1 is MGHRA and CDR2 is YSYEKL. This CDR3 has 17 residues. The CDR3 region has the DNA TGCGCCAGCAGCCACACTCTAGACAGCCCCATTAACTATGGCTACACCTTC. Translated, it gives CASSHTLDSPINYGYTF.

The CDR3 nucleotides read TGCGCCAGCAGCCAAACTATCGGGCGCGGGACAGGGGGCTACGAGCAGTACTTC. Protein sequence: CASSQTIGRGTGGYEQYF. This rearrangement joins TRBV4-1 to TRBJ2-7; 11 positions match TRBD1. V was pared by 2 bases and J by 3 bases, with 12 bases of the junction left unmatched. The CDR3 extends over 18 amino acids. The V gene's germline CDR1 is MGHRA and CDR2 YSYEKL.

In DNA form, the CDR3 reads TGTGCCAGCAGACAAGACCGCCGGGGCACTGAAGCTTTCTTT. Encoded protein: CASRQDRRGTEAFF. This chain connects TRBV6-5 to TRBJ1-1; D is ambiguous. The CDR3 consists of 14 residues. In germline, CDR1 is MNHEY, CDR2 SVGAGI. V was pared by 6 bases and J by 4 bases, with 15 bases between.

J is TRBJ1-6 and V is TRBV6-5; D call uncertain. V was shortened by 5 bases and J by 3 bases, with 11 bases between the two germline ends. The CDR3 runs to 15 residues. Germline lookup yields CDR1 MNHEY and CDR2 SVGAGI. This CDR3 is CASSKSRDYNSPLHF. CDR3 bases: TGTGCCAGCAGTAAATCCCGGGACTATAATTCACCCCTCCACTTT.

The genes are TRBV19 and TRBJ1-6; a weak D match, TRBD1 (6 bases). The CDR3 contains 12 residues. Trimming shortened V by 7 bases and J by 9 bases, and 10 bases separated the two germline ends. CDR1 is LNHDA and CDR2 is SQIVND in the germline V gene (reference sequence). The CDR3 DNA follows: TGTGCCAGTAATCAGGGGTTTTCACCCCTCCACTTT. Translated: CASNQGFSPLHF. The whole variable domain, filled in from reference TRBV19 and TRBJ1-6, reads DGGITQSPKYLFRKEGQNVTLSCEQNLNHDAMYWYRQDPGQGLRLIYYSQIVNDFQKGDIAEGYSVSREKKESFPLTVTSAQKNPTAFYLCASNQGFSPLHFGNGTRLTVT.